This T cell receptor (beta chain) was documented in a study of shared clonotypes between healthy human individuals (dated by TCRdb to 2020 to 2021). Broadly, across the study: Three men and a couple of women, aged 18 to 49 years, made up the cohort. Per donor, three plates each were used for CD4 naive and CD4 memory, two for CD8 naive, and one for CD8 memory. The study deeply sequenced blood TCR repertoires of five healthy adults to estimate repertoire size and the extent of clonotype sharing between individuals. Different laboratories and diverse techniques were used to prepare libraries and sequence TCR repertoires, to increase sequencing depth and limit assay-specific biases. Each donor's leukapheresis produced roughly between about 0.8 and 10 billion PBMCs.

TCR CDR3 regions were amplified from genomic DNA by multiplex PCR using the deep immunoSEQ assay. Extracted genomic DNA from each cell subset was spread evenly across all wells of several immunoSEQ 96-well plates, with each plate serving as a replicate. For sorted subsets, around 0.2 ug genomic DNA, equal to some 28,000 T cell genomes, was loaded into each replicate PCR. Purified libraries were quantified with a Qubit 3.0 fluorometer, sized on a Bioanalyzer 2100, and re-quantified with the KAPA Library Quantification kit. Every immunoSEQ 96-well plate was sequenced on a separate single-read 150-cycle Illumina NextSeq 550 flow cell. Regarding the original processing steps: Because only junctional sequences without quality scores were contained in the immunoSEQ output, filtering matching that applied to full-length reads could not be performed. Sequences were annotated with PyIR, a Python wrapper for IgBLAST v1.9, and V/J genes and CDR3 were assigned using IMGT germline references. Reads were removed for weak V/J assignments (E-value above 1e-6), missing CDR3, stop codons, out-of-frame junctions, or ambiguous translated residues. V3J clonotypes were defined as sequences sharing the same inferred V gene, J gene, and CDR3 amino acid sequence. Percentage overlap between repertoires was computed as shared unique clonotypes divided by the size of the smaller repertoire. RTK rarefaction, the Chao1 estimator, and Recon v2.1 estimates of unobserved clonotypes were used to assess repertoire richness. Generation probabilities for all TCRbeta clonotypes obtained by the gDNA method from four donors were computed using OLGA. The immuneACCESS repertoire file appears here via TCRdb, limited to in-frame rearrangements. These files lack a portion of the clones; in checked studies, under half of the deficit traces to unresolved V genes, and the cause of the others is not known. For V, J and clone size, that table is used; D and trimming come from the DNA. The sample table holds some 2,000,000 clones, of which approximately 94% were seen once. 1% to 1.3% of the sample lies in the top ten.

CD8 naive samples were obtained by positive selection for CCR7 among CD45RO-negative cells, yielding a CD45RA+CCR7+ population from which TemRA cells were excluded. The donors were healthy, HIV-negative adults with no recently reported acute infections or vaccinations. All donors were Caucasian adults living in Nashville, Tennessee, USA. Blood was obtained by leukapheresis, after which PBMCs were separated by Ficoll-Histopaque density gradient centrifugation and cryopreserved in liquid nitrogen vapor phase. Purity and quantity of every magnetically sorted T cell population were checked by analytical flow cytometry. Each sorted fraction had its genomic DNA isolated and then quantified by UV absorbance on a Nanodrop 2000c. Worth noting for this clone: It has no known antigen specificity. There are no base qualities to consult, and no much larger clone falls within one base.

Beyond this particular receptor, the publication reports: When four donors were compared, the shared fraction of clonotypes was around 5% for naive CD4, 3.5% to 4% for naive CD8, about 2.5% for memory CD4, and about 0.36% for memory CD8. Sampling was restricted to blood, and TCR repertoires in tissue are likely to differ from TCR repertoires in blood. The small number of donors limited the genetic and exposure-history diversity represented. Clonotypes shared by all four sorted-subset donors showed higher generation probabilities than non-shared clonotypes. Incomplete sequencing was indicated by rarefaction of sorted-subset datasets, despite the large sequencing depth. Naive subsets generally had larger estimated clonotype richness than memory subsets. Pairwise subsampling indicated that sequencing depth was expected to affect the degree of clonotype sharing among donors.

Source material: naive CD8+ T cells sorted from blood. Reading the label with the study, this specimen's cell subset or site is: CD45RA+CCR7+. This TCR was sampled from a man aged 18 to 35 in good health.

The CDR3 region reads CASTLGAGTSSNQPQHF. The bases read TGCGCCAGCACCCTCGGGGCAGGGACTTCTAGCAATCAGCCCCAGCATTTT. The chain employs TRBV23-1 and TRBJ1-5; perhaps TRBD1 is the D gene, with 5 bases matching. TRBV23-1 is an ORF for which the function is uncertain. Trimming takes 7 bases from V and 0 bases from J, and the germline ends sit 19 bases apart. The CDR3 holds 17 amino acids from the cysteine to the phenylalanine. The only DNA kept is the CDR3, 51 bases in frame from the first base.